This TCR beta chain is from a study of T-cell memory formation after mild COVID-19. At the level of the study: Across donors, TCR clusters were largely donor specific.

Study observations and caveats: Nothing confirmed that second-wave clones peaking on day 37 were specific for SARS-CoV-2.

Using constant-segment primers, 5'RACE produced TCR alpha and TCR beta cDNA libraries carrying sample barcodes and UMIs. TCRdb reprocessed the 5' RACE reads via MiXCR and lists one record per CDR3 protein. The sample includes about 210,000 distinct CDR3 sequences, about 27% of them seen just once. This clonotype turned up a few times. The antigen is unknown. CDR3 length: 12 residues. The germline V and J ends were trimmed by 1 base and 6 bases, with 8 bases remaining between them. Germline V gives CDR1 SGHKS, CDR2 YYEKEE (reference sequence). The chain recombines TRBV5-5 with TRBJ2-7; D call uncertain. This receptor was identified in an adult woman who had mild COVID-19 (a few samples of this study predate the infection). Cell type and time point are not known. Sequencing input: PBMCs or a T cell subset sorted from them (not recorded which). The CDR3 reads CASSLLRTEQYF. The DNA for the CDR3 is TGTGCCAGCAGCTTGTTGCGAACCGAGCAGTACTTC.